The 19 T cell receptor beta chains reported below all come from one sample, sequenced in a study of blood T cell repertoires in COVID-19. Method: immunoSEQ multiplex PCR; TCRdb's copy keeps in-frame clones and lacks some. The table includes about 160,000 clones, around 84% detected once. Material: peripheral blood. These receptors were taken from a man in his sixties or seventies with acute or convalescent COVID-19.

CDR3 sequence (DNA): TGTGCCAGCAGCCCCAGGGGAGATGGGGCCAACGTCCTGACTTTC. Translating it yields CASSPRGDGANVLTF. The chain links TRBV9 to TRBJ2-6, with D perhaps TRBD1 (6 bases). Trimming shortened V by 4 bases and J by 3 bases, and 11 bases separated the two germline ends. CDR3 size: 15 residues. From germline, CDR1 is SGDLS and CDR2 YYNGEE. The full variable domain, with the rest looked up from reference TRBV9 and TRBJ2-6, is DSGVTQTPKHLITATGQRVTLRCSPRSGDLSVYWYQQSLDQGLQFLIQYYNGEERAKGNILERFSAQQFPDLHSELNLSSLELGDSALYFCASSPRGDGANVLTFGAGSRLTVL.

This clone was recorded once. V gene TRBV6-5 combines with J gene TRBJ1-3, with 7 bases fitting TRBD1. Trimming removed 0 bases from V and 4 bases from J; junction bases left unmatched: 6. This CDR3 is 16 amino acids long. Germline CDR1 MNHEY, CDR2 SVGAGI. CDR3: CASSYSGQSSGNTIYF. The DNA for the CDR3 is TGTGCCAGCAGTTACTCGGGACAGTCGTCCGGAAACACCATATATTTT.

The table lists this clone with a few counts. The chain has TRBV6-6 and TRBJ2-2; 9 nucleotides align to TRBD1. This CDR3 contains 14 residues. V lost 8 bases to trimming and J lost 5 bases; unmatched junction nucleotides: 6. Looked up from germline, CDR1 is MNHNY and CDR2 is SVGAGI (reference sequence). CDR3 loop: CASGETGGTGELFF. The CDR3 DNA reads TGTGCCAGCGGCGAGACAGGGGGGACCGGGGAGCTGTTTTTT.

CDR3 protein: CASSLDGETQYF. The DNA for the CDR3 is TGTGCCAGCAGCTTAGATGGCGAGACCCAGTACTTC. This rearrangement joins TRBV11-3 to TRBJ2-5; no reliable D call. CDR1 is SGHNT, CDR2 YENEEA, per germline. This CDR3 has 12 amino acids. The germline V and J ends were trimmed by 0 bases and 5 bases, with 4 bases remaining between them.

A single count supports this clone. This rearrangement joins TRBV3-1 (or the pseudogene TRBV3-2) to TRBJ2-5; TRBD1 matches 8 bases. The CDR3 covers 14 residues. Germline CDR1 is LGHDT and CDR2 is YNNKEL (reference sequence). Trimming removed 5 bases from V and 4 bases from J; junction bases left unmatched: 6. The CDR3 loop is CASSDGQGGETQYF. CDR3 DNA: TGTGCCAGCAGCGACGGACAGGGTGGAGAGACCCAGTACTTC.

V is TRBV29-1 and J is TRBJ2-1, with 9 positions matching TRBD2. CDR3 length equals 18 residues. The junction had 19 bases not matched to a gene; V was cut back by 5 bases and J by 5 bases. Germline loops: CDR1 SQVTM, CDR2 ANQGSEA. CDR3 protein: CSVMPRQFSGRVDNEQFF. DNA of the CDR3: TGCAGCGTTATGCCGAGACAGTTTAGCGGGAGAGTTGACAATGAGCAGTTCTTC.

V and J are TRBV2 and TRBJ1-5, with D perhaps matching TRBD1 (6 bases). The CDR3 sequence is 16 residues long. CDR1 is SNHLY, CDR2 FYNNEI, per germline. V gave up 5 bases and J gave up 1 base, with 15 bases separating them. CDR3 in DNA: TGTGCCAGCAGTAGAGGTTGGCAGGGGAGCAATCAGCCCCAGCATTTT. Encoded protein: CASSRGWQGSNQPQHF.

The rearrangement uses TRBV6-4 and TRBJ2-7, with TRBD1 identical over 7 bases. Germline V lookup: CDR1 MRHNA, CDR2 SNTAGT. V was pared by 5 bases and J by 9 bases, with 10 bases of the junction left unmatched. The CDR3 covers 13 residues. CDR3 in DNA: TGTGCCAGCAGTACCGACGGACAGGCCACGCAGTACTTC. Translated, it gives CASSTDGQATQYF.

The CDR3 sequence is CASSPPGQGGTEAFF. The CDR3 DNA reads as TGTGCCAGCTCACCCCCTGGACAAGGCGGCACTGAAGCTTTCTTT. This chain joins TRBV18 and TRBJ1-1; D may be TRBD1 (5 bases). Trimming took off 3 bases at V and 4 bases at J, with 15 bases between the two ends. The length of the CDR3 is 15 residues. Germline lookup yields CDR1 KGHSH and CDR2 LQKENI.

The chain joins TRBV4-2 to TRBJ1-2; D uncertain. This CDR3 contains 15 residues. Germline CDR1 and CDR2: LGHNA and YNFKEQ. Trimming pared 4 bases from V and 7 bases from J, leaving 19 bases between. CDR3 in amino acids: CASSPNNRDTSGYTF. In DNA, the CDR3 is TGTGCCAGCAGCCCGAACAACCGGGATACGAGTGGCTACACCTTC.

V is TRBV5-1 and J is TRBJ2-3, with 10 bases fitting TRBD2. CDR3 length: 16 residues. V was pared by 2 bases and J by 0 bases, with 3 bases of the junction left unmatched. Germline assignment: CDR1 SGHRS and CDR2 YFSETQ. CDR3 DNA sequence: TGCGCCAGCAGCTTACCGACTAGCGGGAGCACAGATACGCAGTATTTT. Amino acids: CASSLPTSGSTDTQYF.

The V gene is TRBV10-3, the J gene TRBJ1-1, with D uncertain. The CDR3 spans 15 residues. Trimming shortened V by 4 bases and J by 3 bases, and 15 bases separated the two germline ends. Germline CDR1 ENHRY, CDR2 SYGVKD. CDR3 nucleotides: TGTGCCATCAGTGGCCATGTCCGTGGGCACACTGAAGCTTTCTTT. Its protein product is CAISGHVRGHTEAFF.

The CDR3 region is CASRPDRVHRPQHF. The CDR3 coding sequence is TGTGCCAGCAGACCCGACAGGGTCCATCGGCCCCAGCATTTT. The rearrangement links TRBV12-1 to TRBJ1-5; whether TRBD1, the table's D call, matches the DNA was not checked. TRBV12-1 is designated a pseudogene. The CDR3 consists of 14 residues.

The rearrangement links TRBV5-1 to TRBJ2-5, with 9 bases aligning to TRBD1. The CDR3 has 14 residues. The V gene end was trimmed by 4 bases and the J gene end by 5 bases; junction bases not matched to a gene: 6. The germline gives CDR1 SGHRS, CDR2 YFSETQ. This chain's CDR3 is CASSATGGEETQYF. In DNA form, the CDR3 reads TGCGCCAGCAGCGCCACAGGGGGCGAGGAGACCCAGTACTTC.

DNA of the CDR3: TGCGCCAGCAGCGACGTTGCTGGACAGAGTTACGAGCAGTACTTC. Residues: CASSDVAGQSYEQYF. The V gene is TRBV5-1, the J gene TRBJ2-7, with TRBD1 as a possible D gene (6 bases). CDR3 size: 15 residues. V was clipped by 4 bases and J by 4 bases, with 18 bases between them. Germline V gives CDR1 SGHRS, CDR2 YFSETQ.

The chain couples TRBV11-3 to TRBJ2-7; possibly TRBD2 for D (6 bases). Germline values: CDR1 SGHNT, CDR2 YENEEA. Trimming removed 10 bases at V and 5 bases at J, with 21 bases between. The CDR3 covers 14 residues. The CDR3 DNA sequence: TGTGCCAACCCTTGGCAGGCCAAGCGGGACGAGCAGTACTTC. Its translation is CANPWQAKRDEQYF.

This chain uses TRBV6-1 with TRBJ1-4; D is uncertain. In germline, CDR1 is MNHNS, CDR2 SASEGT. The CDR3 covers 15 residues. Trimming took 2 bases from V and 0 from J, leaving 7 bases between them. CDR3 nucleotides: TGTGCCAGCAGTGAACTTCTAACAACTAATGAAAAACTGTTTTTT. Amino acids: CASSELLTTNEKLFF.

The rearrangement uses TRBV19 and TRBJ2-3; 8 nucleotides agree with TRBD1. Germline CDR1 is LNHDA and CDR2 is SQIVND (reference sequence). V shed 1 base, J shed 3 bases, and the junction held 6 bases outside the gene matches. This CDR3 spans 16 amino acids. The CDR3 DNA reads TGTGCCAGTAGTATAGCGGTAACAGGGGGGACAGATACGCAGTATTTT. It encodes CASSIAVTGGTDTQYF.

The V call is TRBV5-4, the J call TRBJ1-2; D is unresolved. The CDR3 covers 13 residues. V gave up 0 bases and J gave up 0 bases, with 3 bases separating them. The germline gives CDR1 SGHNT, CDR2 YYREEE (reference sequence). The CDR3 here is CASSLVANYGYTF. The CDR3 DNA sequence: TGTGCCAGCAGCTTGGTAGCTAACTATGGCTACACCTTC. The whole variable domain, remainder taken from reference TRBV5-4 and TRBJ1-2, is ETGVTQSPTHLIKTRGQQVTLRCSSQSGHNTVSWYQQALGQGPQFIFQYYREEENGRGNFPPRFSGLQFPNYSSELNVNALELDDSALYLCASSLVANYGYTFGSGTRLTVV.